The entry below gives a single T cell receptor (beta chain) sequence along with its context. What it binds is not known. The CDR3 totals 20 residues. The germline V and J ends were trimmed by 0 bases and 1 base, with 20 bases remaining between them. CDR1 is SGHRS, CDR2 YFSETQ, per germline. The data stem from a study of beta chain features in type 1 diabetes. As for the study in general: Analysis included roughly 100 million sorted cells drawn from all samples.

Study outcomes and limitations: Patients showed naive, central memory and Treg TCRB repertoires that appeared more similar than those of healthy donors.

Of the isolated RNA, all was reverse transcribed, and so the sequenced material was expressed TCRB transcripts. Only in-frame clones appear in the TCRdb table, and some are missing; sequencing was by immunoSEQ multiplex PCR. The top ten clones hold 0.02% to 0.025% of a sample with 860,000 or so clones, 15% to 20% of them seen once. Every donor provided one heparinised blood draw, which averaged roughly 120 mL. The material sequenced was naive CD4+ T cells from blood. This clonotype originated in a woman aged 18-29 years in good health. This sequence joins TRBV5-1 and TRBJ2-6; maybe TRBD1 (5 bases). Here the CDR3 reads CASSLVVGQGTSSGANVLTF. Here the CDR3 DNA reads TGCGCCAGCAGCTTGGTAGTCGGGCAGGGAACTTCATCTGGGGCCAACGTCCTGACTTTC.